This TCR beta chain was recovered during a study of low-dose radiotherapy and immunotherapy resistance in tumors (dated 2022 in TCRdb). Concerning the study at large: Cohort 1 received 0.5 Gy per fraction every 2 weeks, with a prescribed total PTV dose of 6.5 Gy. Cohort 2 received 1 Gy per fraction every two weeks, with a total of 13 Gy over 26 weeks. Patients were given nivolumab as a 240 mg flat dose every two weeks and ipilimumab at 1 mg/kg every six weeks, with both drugs delivered intravenously. Every two weeks, patients got intravenous cyclophosphamide at 200 mg/m2, given one day ahead of each radiation and immunotherapy administration. Starting on cycle 1 day 1, patients took 300 mg of aspirin by mouth once a day for four cycles. No randomization into treatment groups was done for the people taking part in the trial. Eight patients were included in the translational analysis: three from the first dose cohort and the first five from the second dose cohort.

Interpreted using the paper, the time point label stands for: before trial treatment. The donors came from RACIN, which was a single-arm phase I dose-escalation trial that paired nivolumab and ipilimumab with aspirin, low-dose cyclophosphamide and low-dose radiotherapy. Patients were eligible if they had advanced solid tumors that were TIL-negative. Taken from cysteine to phenylalanine, the CDR3 has 14 residues. Only CDR3 DNA is held: 42 bases, read in frame from base 1. CDR1 and CDR2, per the germline V gene, are LGHNA and YNFKEQ. At the junction V is shortened by 1 base and J by 6 bases, with 10 bases in between. To make first-strand cDNA, Superscript III was used along with a set of TRAV- and TRBV-specific primers so that both the TCRalpha and TCRbeta chains were covered. TCRs were amplified with Phusion for 20 PCR cycles, with a constant-region primer paired with the adapter attached to the V primers. Isolated mRNA was amplified with the MessageAmp II aRNA Amplification Kit, using a roughly 17-hour in vitro transcription at 37°C. The Dynabeads mRNA DIRECT Purification Kit was used to isolate the mRNA for TCR sequencing. A second roughly 24-cycle Phusion PCR added indexed Illumina adapters, and products were purified with AMPure XP beads. Deep sequencing of TCRalpha and TCRbeta libraries was performed on an Illumina MiniSeq instrument. Processing in the source paper ran as follows. Custom Perl scripts pooled TCR sequences encoding the same protein, removed out-of-frame sequences and computed each clonotype's abundance. Any TCR sequence backed by just one read was left out of the analysis. The metrics used to describe the repertoires included Shannon entropy, Gini index, clonality, richness, and the frequency of TCRs shared between repertoires. TCRdb took the public reads, trimmed them with fastp at Q25, ran MiXCR for clone calling and kept in-frame beta chains. Rows with a matching CDR3 protein are joined into one entry that keeps the most common DNA and genes. The V and J calls come from TCRdb's annotation, not from the publication. This sample holds 80,000 to 95,000 distinct CDR3 sequences; 9.4% were observed only once. The ten largest clones add up to 0.8% to 1.3% of the sample.

There are many counts of this clonotype. The specificity of this receptor is unknown. No per-base quality is available; no much larger clone lies one base away. The receptor comes from a male donor with prostate cancer. The chain links TRBV4-2 with TRBJ2-1; the D region possibly corresponds to TRBD2 (5 bases align). Sequences were derived from PBMCs, sampled before treatment. CDR3 protein: CASSQATTRNEQFF. The DNA is as follows: TGTGCCAGCAGCCAAGCGACTACACGCAATGAGCAGTTCTTC.